This T cell receptor (beta chain) was recovered during a study of early T cells in non-severe SARS-CoV-2 infection. From the 5' RACE reads, TCRdb called clonotypes with MiXCR, one entry per CDR3 protein. This table has around 30,000 distinct CDR3 sequences, around 5.6% appearing once. Sequencing was carried out using whole blood. This receptor was obtained from an adult who was a healthcare worker with PCR-confirmed SARS-CoV-2 infection or an uninfected control (not recorded which).

The CDR3 is CASSYAGGYNEQFF. The CDR3 DNA reads as TGTGCCAGCAGTTACGCCGGAGGCTACAATGAGCAGTTCTTC. The V and J genes are TRBV6-6 and TRBJ2-1; D perhaps matches TRBD2 (5 bases). The germline CDR1 and CDR2 sequences are MNHNY and SVGAGI (reference sequence). The CDR3 runs to 14 residues. V was shortened by 2 bases and J by 3 bases, with 8 bases between the two germline ends.